This section outlines one TCR beta chain sequence together with its context. Primers used in a second PCR of about 7 to 11 cycles were a sample-barcoded 5' primer and a J-beta primer mix. Using its own MiXCR run on the 5' RACE reads, TCRdb lists one record per CDR3 protein. The top ten clones hold about 12% of a sample with about 1.1 million distinct CDR3 sequences, 30% to 40% of them seen once. The data are from a study of blood T cells in healthy people across ages. Losses at the gene ends were 4 bases for V and 6 bases for J; bases not matched to a gene: 5. Germline V gene sequence: CDR1 SGHTA, CDR2 FQGTGA. CDR3 length equals 13 residues.

This rearrangement joins TRBV7-3 to TRBJ1-1, with TRBD1 matching over 7 bases. The clonotype originates from a young man in good health. The sample comprised blood. The CDR3 spells CASSSTGEPEAFF. Here the CDR3 DNA reads TGTGCCAGCAGCTCTACAGGGGAGCCTGAAGCTTTCTTT.